The present T cell receptor beta chain was sequenced within a study of T cell changes during pregnancy in multiple sclerosis. Method: immunoSEQ multiplex PCR; TCRdb's copy keeps in-frame clones and lacks some. The table has more than 65,000 clones, about 85% seen once. Germline CDR1 and CDR2: SGHRS and YFSETQ. The CDR3 runs to 14 residues. The J segment lost 4 bases and the V segment lost 0 bases, leaving 3 bases of the junction unmatched. The V and J genes are TRBV5-1 and TRBJ1-1; 7 bases line up with TRBD1. Material: peripheral blood, obtained before pregnancy. This clonotype originated in a female donor with multiple sclerosis, enrolled in a pregnancy study. CDR3 sequence: CASSLGTGPTEAFF. The CDR3 DNA reads as TGCGCCAGCAGCTTGGGGACAGGCCCCACTGAAGCTTTCTTT.